These 5 T cell receptor beta chains share one sample of origin, sequenced in a study of T cells in Graves' hyperthyroidism and ophthalmopathy. RNA transcripts were the template for amplifying TCR beta CDR3 regions. HTBI primers drove first-round RT-PCR of the TCR CDR3. TCRdb re-called the multiplex PCR reads through MiXCR, storing one row per CDR3 protein. This repertoire shows about 640,000 distinct CDR3 sequences, roughly 20% found once; its top ten account for 34%. The sequenced material came from blood. These receptors were obtained from a man aged 30-40 years with Graves' ophthalmopathy.

This chain uses TRBV6-2 or TRBV6-3 with TRBJ2-1; D is perhaps TRBD2 (5 bases). The length of the CDR3 is 14 residues. Germline V gives CDR1 MNHEY, CDR2 SVGEGT. Trimming removed 0 bases from V and 4 bases from J, with 7 bases in between. The CDR3 DNA reads as TGTGCCAGCAGTTACTCGAGGACTTACAATGAGCAGTTCTTC. This sequence encodes CASSYSRTYNEQFF.

This clonotype was recorded many times. The V gene is TRBV30, the J gene TRBJ1-2, with D tentatively TRBD1 (6 bases). V lost 4 bases and J 13 bases, leaving 25 bases between the germline ends. This CDR3 is 14 amino acids long. Germline V gives CDR1 GTSNPN, CDR2 SVGIG (reference sequence). This chain's CDR3 is CAWKGVAGAIGGTF. The DNA for the CDR3 is TGTGCCTGGAAGGGGGTCGCAGGAGCTATCGGTGGCACCTTC. Complete variable domain (other parts from reference TRBV30 and TRBJ1-2): SQTIHQWPATLVQPVGSPLSLECTVEGTSNPNLYWYRQAAGRGLQLLFYSVGIGQISSEVPQNLSASRPQDRQFILSSKKLLLSDSGFYLCAWKGVAGAIGGTFGSGTRLTVV.

This chain joins TRBV7-9 and TRBJ2-3; D possibly corresponds to TRBD2 (6 bases). Germline assignment: CDR1 SEHNR and CDR2 FQNEAQ (reference sequence). The ends were cut back, 8 bases at V and 2 bases at J, with 11 bases in the middle. CDR3 length equals 13 residues. The CDR3 sequence is CASGSGPTDTQYF. CDR3 DNA: TGTGCCAGCGGTAGCGGACCCACAGATACGCAGTATTTT. Looking up the rest from reference TRBV7-9 and TRBJ2-3 gives the full variable domain: DTGVSQNPRHKITKRGQNVTFRCDPISEHNRLYWYRQTLGQGPEFLTYFQNEAQLEKSRLLSDRFSAERPKGSFSTLEIQRTEQGDSAMYLCASGSGPTDTQYFGPGTRLTVL.

This clonotype was detected a few times. The genes are TRBV9 and TRBJ2-5, with D perhaps TRBD1 (5 bases). CDR1 is SGDLS and CDR2 is YYNGEE in the germline V gene. This CDR3 comprises 14 residues. Trimming shortened V by 0 bases and J by 5 bases, and 11 bases separated the two germline ends. CDR3 protein: CASSVDGRVETQYF. In nucleotides, the CDR3 is TGTGCCAGCAGCGTAGACGGCAGGGTTGAGACCCAGTACTTC. Complete variable domain (other parts from reference TRBV9 and TRBJ2-5): DSGVTQTPKHLITATGQRVTLRCSPRSGDLSVYWYQQSLDQGLQFLIQYYNGEERAKGNILERFSAQQFPDLHSELNLSSLELGDSALYFCASSVDGRVETQYFGPGTRLLVL.

V usage is TRBV7-2 and J usage is TRBJ2-1, with D tentatively TRBD2 (5 bases). Germline V CDR1 and CDR2: SGHTA, FQGNSA. With 1 base removed from V and 2 bases from J, the gap between germline ends came to 9 bases. The CDR3 length is 15 residues. The chain's CDR3 is CASSLEDLAYNEQFF. As DNA, the CDR3 is TGTGCCAGCAGCTTAGAGGACTTAGCCTACAATGAGCAGTTCTTC.